This TCR beta chain is from a study of blood T cell repertoires in COVID-19. Across the study: Sample material is recorded as cDNA or gDNA derived from T cells, B-cell-depleted T cells, or PBMCs.

The CDR3 is made up of 18 amino acids. J gave up 7 bases and V 4 bases, and 18 bases lay outside the gene matches. CDR1 and CDR2 from the germline V gene are KGHDR and SFDVKD. Original methodology: Reference gene primers were amplified, and this amplification served to estimate nucleated cell counts. Assay used: immunoSEQ multiplex PCR; TCRdb lists only in-frame clones, some missing. V, J and clone size reflect that table, while D and trimming were determined from the DNA. The sample has around 150,000 clones; over 75% are singletons. The chain has TRBV24-1 and TRBJ1-5; 7 bases agree with TRBD1. Sequencing was performed on PBMCs or T cells enriched from blood (not recorded which). This sequence originates from a woman aged 45-65 years who had recovered from COVID-19. The CDR3 spells CATSDSSPTGWAGQPQHF. The CDR3 DNA reads as TGTGCCACCAGTGACAGCTCCCCGACAGGGTGGGCAGGGCAGCCCCAGCATTTT.